This T cell receptor beta chain was sequenced for a study of blood T cell repertoires in COVID-19. Here immunoSEQ multiplex PCR was the method, and the copy in TCRdb shows in-frame clones only, minus some. The table includes about 200,000 clones, roughly nine tenths detected once. For recovered donors of Cohort 3, there were two negative PCRs, clearance, or symptom resolution. Sequenced sample: PBMCs or T cells enriched from blood (not recorded which). The TCR was taken from a woman younger than 35 who had recovered from COVID-19.

CDR3: CATSRGGGQLYGYTF. DNA of the CDR3: TGTGCCACCAGCAGAGGGGGGGGCCAGCTTTATGGCTACACCTTC. V is TRBV15 and J is TRBJ1-2; a possible D gene is TRBD1 (6 bases). The V gene's germline CDR1 is LNHNV and CDR2 YYDKDF (reference sequence). The V gene lost 1 base and the J gene lost 5 bases, with 14 bases spanning the gap. The CDR3 is made up of 15 amino acids.